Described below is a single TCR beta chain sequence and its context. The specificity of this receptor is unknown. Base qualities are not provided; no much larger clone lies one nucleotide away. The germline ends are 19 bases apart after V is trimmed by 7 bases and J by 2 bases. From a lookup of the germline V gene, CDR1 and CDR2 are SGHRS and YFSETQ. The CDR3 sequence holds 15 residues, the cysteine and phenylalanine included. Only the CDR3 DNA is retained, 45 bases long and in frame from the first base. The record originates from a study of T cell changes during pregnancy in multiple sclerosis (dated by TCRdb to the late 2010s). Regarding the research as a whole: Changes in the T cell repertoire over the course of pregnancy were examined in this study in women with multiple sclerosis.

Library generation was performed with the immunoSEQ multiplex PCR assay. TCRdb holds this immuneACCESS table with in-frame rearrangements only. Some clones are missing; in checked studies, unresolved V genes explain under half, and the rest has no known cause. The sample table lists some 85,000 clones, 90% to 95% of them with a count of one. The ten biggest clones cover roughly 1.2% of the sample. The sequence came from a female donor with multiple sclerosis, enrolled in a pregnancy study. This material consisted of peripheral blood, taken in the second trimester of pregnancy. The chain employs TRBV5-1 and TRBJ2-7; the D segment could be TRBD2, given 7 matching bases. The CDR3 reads CASRAGGGLPYEQYF. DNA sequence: TGCGCCAGCCGTGCCGGCGGGGGCTTACCCTACGAGCAGTACTTC.